This T cell receptor beta chain was documented in a study of naive and memory T cell subsets. General study points: The RNA method is potentially sensitive to activation and differentiation changes.

TCR cDNA received a 3' ligated oligonucleotide that carried a UMI. Unsorted total RNA, about 1 to 1000 ng, was DNase treated before reverse transcription. The SP2 primer and nested alpha and beta constant region primers amplified ligated cDNA in four rounds. MiXCR was run by TCRdb on the 5' RACE reads, yielding one entry per CDR3 protein. The table shows 55,000 to 70,000 distinct CDR3 sequences, with 6% to 8% occurring only once. Points on this clonotype: Its antigen remains unknown.

This clonotype was obtained from a female donor in good health.

CDR3 in amino acids: CASSLVGVRSTDTQYF. The CDR3 DNA is TGTGCCAGCAGCTTAGTCGGGGTGCGAAGCACAGATACGCAGTATTTT. The gene calls are TRBV7-9 and TRBJ2-3; the D gene is possibly TRBD2 (5 bases). CDR1 SEHNR and CDR2 FQNEAQ come from the germline V gene (reference sequence). Trimming pared 1 base from V and 0 bases from J, leaving 11 bases between. The CDR3 has 16 residues.